The entry that follows covers one TCR beta chain sequence. Antigen unknown. The source of the sample is a study of CD8+ T cells in alopecia areata. Study background: Tofacitinib dosing lasted 6 to 18 months, which was then followed by 6 months off drug.

Treatment in this sample: oral pan-JAK inhibitor, 5-10 mg twice daily. Lesional scalp tissue (obtained by punch biopsy) and peripheral blood were collected from alopecia areata patients. Using a FACSAria, the CD4+ and CD8+ T cells were sorted from the PBMCs. Sequencing templates came from extracted RNA that was reverse transcribed into cDNA. Clones were sequenced by immunoSEQ multiplex PCR, and TCRdb holds only the in-frame ones, with some missing. The sample carries about 220,000 clones, about 58% recorded once. Overall study results and limits: Clonality was higher in lesional than normal scalp, especially in alopecia totalis/universalis.

The sequencing here drew on CD4+ T cells sorted from blood, taken at week 4, from a patient treated with tofacitinib. The source of this sequence is a human donor with alopecia areata.

The DNA for the CDR3 is TGTGCCTGGAGTGTGCTACCGCGCTATGGCTACACCTTC. Translated: CAWSVLPRYGYTF. The chain joins TRBV30 to TRBJ1-2; D is unresolved. CDR3 length: 13 residues. Trimming shortened V by 0 bases and J by 4 bases, and 9 bases separated the two germline ends. The germline V gene encodes CDR1 GTSNPN and CDR2 SVGIG (reference sequence).